The next 12 T cell receptor beta chains were all read from a single sample in a study of beta chain features in type 1 diabetes listed by TCRdb under 2018. The method behind the library was the immunoSEQ multiplex PCR assay. The entire isolated RNA was reverse transcribed using the High Capacity cDNA Reverse Transcription Kit, and thus expressed TCRB transcripts were sequenced. Entries here come from immuneACCESS through TCRdb and include only in-frame sequences with V and J called. Some clones fail to appear in such tables; in the studies checked, an unresolved V gene covers under half of the shortfall, and the cause of the remainder is unknown. Counted in this sample were tens of thousands of clones; under 35% of them appeared once. The ten most abundant clones make up over 0.4% of the sample. The sequenced material came from stem cell memory CD4+ T cells from blood. The sample's cell subset or site, from its label and the paper: stem cell-like memory CD4+ T cells. The receptors shown here come from a woman aged 18-29 years in good health.

This clone showed up just a few times. J is TRBJ2-7 and V is TRBV7-9; D is ambiguous. Germline V gene lookup returns CDR1 SEHNR and CDR2 FQNEAQ (reference sequence). There are 11 residues in the CDR3. The germline V and J ends were trimmed by 5 bases and 1 base, with 3 bases remaining between them. CDR3 sequence (DNA): TGTGCCAGCAGCCTATCCTACGAGCAGTACTTC. Translating gives CASSLSYEQYF.

V usage is TRBV30 and J usage is TRBJ1-2; 10 nucleotides agree with TRBD1. The CDR3 sequence is 14 residues long. J was trimmed by 4 bases and V by 2 bases; bases with no gene match: 4. Germline CDR1 is GTSNPN and CDR2 is SVGIG (reference sequence). The DNA for the CDR3 is TGTGCCTGGAGTTCTCGGGACAGGGGCTATGGCTACACCTTC. Protein sequence: CAWSSRDRGYGYTF.

This clone has only a few counts. CDR3 residues: CASSHRLAGGQDTQYF. The CDR3 coding sequence is TGTGCCAGCAGCCATAGACTAGCGGGGGGGCAAGATACGCAGTATTTT. This chain links TRBV5-4 with TRBJ2-3; TRBD2 matches at 14 bases. V gave up 4 bases and J gave up 5 bases; unmatched junction bases: 6. This CDR3 comprises 16 residues. CDR1 SGHNT and CDR2 YYREEE come from the germline V gene (reference sequence).

The chain links TRBV2 to TRBJ1-2; 7 positions agree with TRBD1. The CDR3 is made up of 13 amino acids. V shed 6 bases, J shed 3 bases, and the junction held 4 bases outside the gene matches. CDR1 and CDR2 from the germline V gene are SNHLY and FYNNEI. The CDR3 nucleotides are TGTGCCAGCAGGGCTCAGGGGGACTATGGCTACACCTTC. Translating gives CASRAQGDYGYTF.

The V and J genes are TRBV5-8 and TRBJ1-3, with D uncertain. V lost 0 bases and J 1 base, leaving 5 bases between the germline ends. There are 14 residues in the CDR3. Per the germline V gene, CDR1 is SGHTS and CDR2 is YDEGEE. The CDR3 DNA reads TGTGCCAGCAGCTTGGTCTCTTCTGGAAACACCATATATTTT. Amino acids: CASSLVSSGNTIYF.

The chain employs TRBV19 and TRBJ1-1; weak D call: TRBD1 (6 bases). V was clipped by 5 bases and J by 1 base, with 11 bases between them. This CDR3 is 14 amino acids long. The germline V gene encodes CDR1 LNHDA and CDR2 SQIVND (reference sequence). The CDR3 protein is CASSPLQGNTEAFF. The CDR3 bases are TGTGCCAGTAGTCCACTACAGGGGAACACTGAAGCTTTCTTT.

In this sample, this clone turned up a few times. This sequence joins TRBV5-1 and TRBJ2-5; 14 positions match TRBD2. The length of the CDR3 is 16 residues. J was trimmed by 5 bases and V by 4 bases; bases with no gene match: 7. Per the germline V gene, CDR1 is SGHRS and CDR2 is YFSETQ. This CDR3 reads CASSRGLAGVGETQYF. The CDR3 DNA sequence: TGCGCCAGCAGCAGGGGACTAGCGGGAGTGGGGGAGACCCAGTACTTC.

The CDR3 region has the DNA TGTGCCAGCAGCTTAAATGATGGCCCCCCTGAAGCTTTCTTT. This translates into CASSLNDGPPEAFF. The gene calls are TRBV7-2 and TRBJ1-1; D gene ambiguous. Trimming cost V 2 bases and J 6 bases, with 13 bases left between them. This CDR3 is 14 amino acids long. Germline assignment: CDR1 SGHTA and CDR2 FQGNSA.

This clone turned up a few times. The chain links TRBV30 to TRBJ1-1; weak D call: TRBD1 (5 bases). V shed 0 bases and J shed 3 bases, with 8 bases lying between them. The length of the CDR3 is 13 residues. Germline loops: CDR1 GTSNPN, CDR2 SVGIG (reference sequence). The CDR3: CAWSVAGDTEAFF. For the CDR3, the DNA is TGTGCCTGGAGTGTAGCGGGGGACACTGAAGCTTTCTTT. Combining the CDR3 with reference TRBV30 and TRBJ1-1 gives the whole variable domain SQTIHQWPATLVQPVGSPLSLECTVEGTSNPNLYWYRQAAGRGLQLLFYSVGIGQISSEVPQNLSASRPQDRQFILSSKKLLLSDSGFYLCAWSVAGDTEAFFGQGTRLTVV.

This clone has only a few counts. This chain connects TRBV7-9 to TRBJ1-2; a possible D gene is TRBD1 (6 bases). There are 14 residues in the CDR3. Between the trimmed V and J ends, which lost 8 bases and 1 base, there was a span of 14 bases. CDR1 is SEHNR and CDR2 is FQNEAQ in the germline V gene (reference sequence). CDR3 nucleotides: TGTGCCAGCGGCCCCAAAGGGGGTAACTATGGCTACACCTTC. Translated, it gives CASGPKGGNYGYTF.

This clone has more than one count but fewer than ten. The V gene is TRBV5-1, the J gene TRBJ2-7; TRBD1 is a possible D gene (5 bases). Trimming shortened V by 1 base and J by 2 bases, and 13 bases separated the two germline ends. The CDR3 spans 15 residues. CDR1 and CDR2 from the germline V gene are SGHRS and YFSETQ. The CDR3 here is CASSLLAGLAYEQYF. The CDR3 DNA follows: TGCGCCAGCAGCTTGCTGGCAGGGCTGGCCTACGAGCAGTACTTC.

CDR3 protein: CACELSSYNEQFF. The CDR3 bases are TGTGCCTGTGAGCTTAGCTCCTACAATGAGCAGTTCTTC. The chain employs TRBV30 and TRBJ2-1, with D uncertain. The germline V and J ends were trimmed by 6 bases and 0 bases, with 9 bases remaining between them. This CDR3 comprises 13 residues. Per the germline V gene, CDR1 is GTSNPN and CDR2 is SVGIG (reference sequence).